The clone carrying this T cell receptor (beta chain) was seen just once. The CDR3 covers 16 residues. Germline loops: CDR1 MNHNY, CDR2 SVGAGI (reference sequence). Trimming left V 6 bases short and J 2 bases short, with 17 bases between. Original analysis: Estimated nucleated cell counts came from reference gene primer amplification. The repertoire was sequenced with immunoSEQ multiplex PCR; TCRdb's copy has only in-frame clones and lacks some. V and J calls and clone size come straight from that table; D and trimming were deduced from the DNA. This table has about 57,000 clones, 82% appearing once. This specimen comes from a study of blood T cell repertoires in COVID-19.

The V gene is TRBV6-6, the J gene TRBJ1-5, with a weak D call TRBD1 (6 bases). The TCR originated in a woman older than 75 with acute or convalescent COVID-19. The sequencing input was peripheral blood. CDR3 DNA: TGTGCCAGCAGCCCCAAGGGGGGGGCTGGCAATCAGCCCCAGCATTTT. Translated, it gives CASSPKGGAGNQPQHF.